These 9 T cell receptor beta chains were all obtained from the same sample, sequenced in a study of shared clonotypes between healthy human individuals. The table came from immunoSEQ multiplex PCR; TCRdb's copy has only in-frame clones and leaves some out. Of approximately 1.5 million clones in the sample, 98% were seen once. Sequencing was done on a sample of naive CD4+ T cells sorted from blood. As for subset: CD45RA+ positively selected. All receptors derive from a man between 25 and 39 years old in good health.

This chain links TRBV10-3 with TRBJ2-2; tentative D call: TRBD2 (7 bases). Germline lookup yields CDR1 ENHRY and CDR2 SYGVKD. V shed 10 bases and J shed 4 bases, with 13 bases lying between them. The CDR3 has 13 residues. The CDR3 coding sequence is TGTGCCAACTCAGGGGAGGGCACCGGGGAGCTGTTTTTT. This gives the protein CANSGEGTGELFF.

This clone came up once. The chain recombines TRBV9 with TRBJ1-4, with D uncertain. Germline V gene data show CDR1 as SGDLS and CDR2 as YYNGEE. Deletions cut 4 bases from V and 7 bases from J, with 17 bases between. CDR3 length: 15 amino acids. The CDR3 DNA reads TGTGCCAGCAGCACCGCAGCAAACGACCCTGAAAAACTGTTTTTT. This gives the protein CASSTAANDPEKLFF.

The J gene is TRBJ2-3, the V gene TRBV10-3, with TRBD2 matching over 10 bases. Germline values: CDR1 ENHRY, CDR2 SYGVKD. Germline trimming cut 4 bases from V and 0 bases from J; bases unmatched to any gene: 1. This CDR3 is 15 amino acids long. The CDR3 nucleotides read TGTGCCATCAGTGTGGGACTAGCGAGCACAGATACGCAGTATTTT. Translated: CAISVGLASTDTQYF.

The chain carries TRBV15 and TRBJ2-3; TRBD2 matches 7 bases. Germline-derived CDR1 and CDR2 are LNHNV and YYDKDF (reference sequence). This CDR3 has 18 amino acids. Trimming took 2 bases from V and 0 from J; bases not matched to a gene: 11. The CDR3 protein is CATSRIGRASGSTDTQYF. As DNA, the CDR3 is TGTGCCACCAGCAGAATAGGACGGGCTAGCGGTAGCACAGATACGCAGTATTTT.

The chain employs TRBV7-9 and TRBJ1-1; D gene unclear. Trimming cost V 1 base and J 3 bases, with 6 bases left between them. The CDR3 extends over 13 amino acids. The V gene's germline CDR1 is SEHNR and CDR2 FQNEAQ (reference sequence). CDR3 protein: CASSLVPDTEAFF. CDR3 DNA sequence: TGTGCCAGCAGCTTAGTTCCTGACACTGAAGCTTTCTTT.

The V and J genes are TRBV28 and TRBJ2-7, with D perhaps TRBD1 (7 bases). Between the trimmed V and J ends, which lost 6 bases and 12 bases, there was a span of 12 bases. The CDR3 has 10 amino acids. Germline values: CDR1 MDHEN, CDR2 SYDVKM. The DNA for the CDR3 is TGTGCCAGCAGCAGGGGGGCTCCGTACTTC. It translates to CASSRGAPYF. Combining the CDR3 with reference TRBV28 and TRBJ2-7 gives the whole variable domain DVKVTQSSRYLVKRTGEKVFLECVQDMDHENMFWYRQDPGLGLRLIYFSYDVKMKEKGDIPEGYSVSREKKERFSLILESASTNQTSMYLCASSRGAPYFGPGTRLTVT.

The chain joins TRBV2 to TRBJ2-3; D perhaps matches TRBD2 (8 bases). Trimming removed 11 bases from V and 2 bases from J, with 17 bases in between. Germline assignment: CDR1 SNHLY and CDR2 FYNNEI. The CDR3 spans 14 residues. CDR3 sequence: CAGRGREVTDTQYF. CDR3 nucleotides: TGTGCCGGAAGGGGGCGGGAGGTCACAGATACGCAGTATTTT.

This clone was picked up a small number of times. The rearrangement uses TRBV7-2 and TRBJ1-2; tentatively, D is TRBD1 (6 bases). V was cut by 5 bases and J by 6 bases, with 13 bases left in between. There are 13 residues in the CDR3. Per germline, CDR1 SGHTA and CDR2 FQGNSA. In nucleotides, the CDR3 is TGTGCCAGCAGCCCCTCCCAGGGGAATGGCTACACCTTC. Its translation is CASSPSQGNGYTF.

The gene calls are TRBV9 and TRBJ2-1; 8 bases fit TRBD2. The CDR3 length is 16 residues. J was trimmed by 1 base and V by 6 bases; bases with no gene match: 9. Germline CDR1 is SGDLS and CDR2 is YYNGEE. The chain's CDR3 is CASTQGTGGSYNEQFF. The CDR3 DNA reads as TGTGCCAGCACCCAGGGGACGGGAGGGTCCTACAATGAGCAGTTCTTC.